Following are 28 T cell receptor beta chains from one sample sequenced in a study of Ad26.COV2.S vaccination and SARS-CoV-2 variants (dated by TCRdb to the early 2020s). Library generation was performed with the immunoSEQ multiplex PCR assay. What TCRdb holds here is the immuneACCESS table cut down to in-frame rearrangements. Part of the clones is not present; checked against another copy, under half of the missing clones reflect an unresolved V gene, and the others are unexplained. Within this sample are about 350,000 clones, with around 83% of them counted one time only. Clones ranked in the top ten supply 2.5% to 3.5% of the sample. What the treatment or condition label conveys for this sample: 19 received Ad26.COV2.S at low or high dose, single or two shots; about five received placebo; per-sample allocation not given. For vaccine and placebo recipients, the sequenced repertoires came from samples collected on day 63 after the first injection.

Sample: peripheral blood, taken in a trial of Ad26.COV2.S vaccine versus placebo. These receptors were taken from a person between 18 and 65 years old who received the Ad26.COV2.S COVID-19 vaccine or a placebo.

This CDR3 is CAWAWGAGYEQYF. CDR3 in DNA: TGTGCCTGGGCGTGGGGGGCGGGGTACGAGCAGTACTTC. The V gene is TRBV30, the J gene TRBJ2-7; possibly TRBD1 or TRBD2 for D (6 bases each). V was shortened by 5 bases and J by 4 bases, with 15 bases between the two germline ends. From germline, CDR1 is GTSNPN and CDR2 SVGIG (reference sequence). The CDR3 runs to 13 residues.

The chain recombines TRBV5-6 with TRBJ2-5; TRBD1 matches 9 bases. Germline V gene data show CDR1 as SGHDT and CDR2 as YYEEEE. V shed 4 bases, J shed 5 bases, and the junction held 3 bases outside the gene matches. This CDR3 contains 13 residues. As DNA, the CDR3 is TGTGCCAGCAGCAAGGGACAGGGCGAGACCCAGTACTTC. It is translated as CASSKGQGETQYF.

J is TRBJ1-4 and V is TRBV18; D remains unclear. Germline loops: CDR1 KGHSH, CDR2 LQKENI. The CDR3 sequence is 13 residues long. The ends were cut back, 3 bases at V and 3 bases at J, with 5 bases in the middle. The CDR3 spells CASSPLSNEKLFF. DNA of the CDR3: TGTGCCAGCTCACCCCTTTCTAATGAAAAACTGTTTTTT.

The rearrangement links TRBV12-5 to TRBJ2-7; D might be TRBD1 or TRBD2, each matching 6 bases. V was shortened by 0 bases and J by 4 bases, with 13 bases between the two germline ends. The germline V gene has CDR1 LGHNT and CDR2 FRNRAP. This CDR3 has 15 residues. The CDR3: CASGLVGGRGYEQYF. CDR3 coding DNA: TGTGCTAGTGGTTTGGTAGGGGGGCGCGGATACGAGCAGTACTTC.

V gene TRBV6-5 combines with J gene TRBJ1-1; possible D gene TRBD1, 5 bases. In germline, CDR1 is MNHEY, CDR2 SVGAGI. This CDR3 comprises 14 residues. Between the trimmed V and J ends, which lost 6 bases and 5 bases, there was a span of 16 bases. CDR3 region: CASSDRDWGTEAFF. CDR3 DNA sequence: TGTGCCAGCAGCGACCGGGACTGGGGGACTGAAGCTTTCTTT.

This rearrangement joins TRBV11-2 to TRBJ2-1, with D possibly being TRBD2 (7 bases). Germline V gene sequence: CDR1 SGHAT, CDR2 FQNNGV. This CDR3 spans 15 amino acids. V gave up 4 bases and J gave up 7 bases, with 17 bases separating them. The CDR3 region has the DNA TGTGCCAGCAGCTCCCCCGGGGGGCGGGGAAATGAGCAGTTCTTC. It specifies CASSSPGGRGNEQFF.

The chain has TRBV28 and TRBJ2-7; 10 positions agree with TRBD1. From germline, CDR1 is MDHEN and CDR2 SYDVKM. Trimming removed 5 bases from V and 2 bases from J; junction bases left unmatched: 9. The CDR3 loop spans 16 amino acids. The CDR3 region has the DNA TGTGCCAGCAGTCCGCCCGGGGACAGGGGTGCCTACGAGCAGTACTTC. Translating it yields CASSPPGDRGAYEQYF.

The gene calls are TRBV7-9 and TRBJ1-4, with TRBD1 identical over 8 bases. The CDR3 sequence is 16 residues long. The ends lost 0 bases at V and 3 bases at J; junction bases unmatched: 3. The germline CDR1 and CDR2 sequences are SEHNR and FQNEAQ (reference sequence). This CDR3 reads CASSLAYRGSNEKLFF. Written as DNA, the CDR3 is TGTGCCAGCAGCTTAGCTTACAGGGGGTCTAATGAAAAACTGTTTTTT.

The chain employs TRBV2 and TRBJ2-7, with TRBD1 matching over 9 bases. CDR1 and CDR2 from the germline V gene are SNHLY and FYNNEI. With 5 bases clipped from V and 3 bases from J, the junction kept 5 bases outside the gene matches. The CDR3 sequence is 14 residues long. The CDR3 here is CASSSRDRVYEQYF. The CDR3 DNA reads TGTGCCAGCAGTTCCCGGGACAGGGTCTACGAGCAGTACTTC.

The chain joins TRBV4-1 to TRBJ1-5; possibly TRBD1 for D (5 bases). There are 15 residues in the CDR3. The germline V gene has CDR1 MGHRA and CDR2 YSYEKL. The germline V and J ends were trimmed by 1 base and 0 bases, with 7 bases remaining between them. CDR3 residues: CASSQGQISNQPQHF. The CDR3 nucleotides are TGCGCCAGCAGCCAAGGACAGATTAGCAATCAGCCCCAGCATTTT.

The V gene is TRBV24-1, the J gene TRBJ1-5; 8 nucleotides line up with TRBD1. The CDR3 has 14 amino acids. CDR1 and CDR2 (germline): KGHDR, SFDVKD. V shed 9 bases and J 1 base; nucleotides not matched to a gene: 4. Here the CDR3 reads CATAGTGSNQPQHF. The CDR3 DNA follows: TGTGCCACCGCTGGGACAGGAAGCAATCAGCCCCAGCATTTT.

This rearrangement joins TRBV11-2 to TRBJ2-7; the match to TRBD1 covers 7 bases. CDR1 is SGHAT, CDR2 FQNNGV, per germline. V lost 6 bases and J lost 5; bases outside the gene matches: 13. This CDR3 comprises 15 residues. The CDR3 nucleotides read TGTGCCAGCAGACCTAACAGGGGCCCTCGGGACGAGCAGTACTTC. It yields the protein CASRPNRGPRDEQYF.

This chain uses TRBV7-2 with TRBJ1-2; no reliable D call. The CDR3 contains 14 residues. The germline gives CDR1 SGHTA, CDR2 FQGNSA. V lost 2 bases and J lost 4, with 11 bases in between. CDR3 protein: CASSLNRASYGYTF. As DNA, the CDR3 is TGTGCCAGCAGCTTAAACCGGGCCAGCTATGGCTACACCTTC.

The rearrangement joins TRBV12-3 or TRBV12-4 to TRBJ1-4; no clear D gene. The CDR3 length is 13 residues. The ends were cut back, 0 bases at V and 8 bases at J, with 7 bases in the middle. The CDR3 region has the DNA TGTGCCAGCAGTTTAGCCCTGGAGGAAAAACTGTTTTTT. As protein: CASSLALEEKLFF.

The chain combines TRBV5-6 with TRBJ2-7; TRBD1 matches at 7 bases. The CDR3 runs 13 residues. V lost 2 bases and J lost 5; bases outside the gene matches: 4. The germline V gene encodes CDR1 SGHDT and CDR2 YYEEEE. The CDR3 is CASSLNRGNEQYF. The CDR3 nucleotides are TGTGCCAGCAGCTTAAACAGGGGCAACGAGCAGTACTTC.

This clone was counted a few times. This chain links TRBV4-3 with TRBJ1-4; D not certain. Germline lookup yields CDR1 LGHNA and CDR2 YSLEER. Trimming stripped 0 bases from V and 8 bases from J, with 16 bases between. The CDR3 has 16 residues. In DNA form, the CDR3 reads TGCGCCAGCAGCCAAGACTTGGCCGGGTGGAAGGAAAAACTGTTTTTT. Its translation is CASSQDLAGWKEKLFF.

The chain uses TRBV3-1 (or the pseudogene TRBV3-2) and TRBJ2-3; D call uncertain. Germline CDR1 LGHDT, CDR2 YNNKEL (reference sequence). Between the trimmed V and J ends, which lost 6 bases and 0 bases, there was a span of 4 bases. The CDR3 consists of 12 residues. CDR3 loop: CASSASTDTQYF. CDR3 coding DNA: TGTGCCAGCAGTGCAAGCACAGATACGCAGTATTTT.

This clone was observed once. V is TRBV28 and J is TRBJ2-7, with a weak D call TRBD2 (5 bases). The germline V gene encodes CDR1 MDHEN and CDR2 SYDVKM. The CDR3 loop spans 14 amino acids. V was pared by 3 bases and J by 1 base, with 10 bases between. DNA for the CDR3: TGTGCCAGCAGTTTCGGCAGGAGGTCCTACGAGCAGTACTTC. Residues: CASSFGRRSYEQYF.

The chain's CDR3 is CATGLVPDTQYF. The CDR3, as DNA: TGTGCTACGGGACTAGTCCCAGATACGCAGTATTTT. This chain uses TRBV27 with TRBJ2-3, with TRBD2 identical over 8 bases. This CDR3 region has 12 residues. Germline values: CDR1 MNHEY, CDR2 SMNVEV (reference sequence).

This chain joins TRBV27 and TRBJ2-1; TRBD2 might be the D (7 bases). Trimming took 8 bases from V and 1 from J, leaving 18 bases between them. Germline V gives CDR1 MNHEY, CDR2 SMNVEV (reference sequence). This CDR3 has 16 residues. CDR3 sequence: CASGGRGGKSYNEQFF. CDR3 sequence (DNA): TGTGCCAGCGGAGGGAGGGGGGGGAAGTCCTACAATGAGCAGTTCTTC.

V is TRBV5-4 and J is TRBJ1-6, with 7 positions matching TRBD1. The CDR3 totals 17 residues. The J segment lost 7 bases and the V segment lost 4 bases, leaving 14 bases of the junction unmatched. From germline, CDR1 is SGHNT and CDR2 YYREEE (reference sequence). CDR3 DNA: TGTGCCAGCAGCCCTCAACCCCCGGGACAGAGAAATTCACCCCTCCACTTT. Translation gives CASSPQPPGQRNSPLHF.

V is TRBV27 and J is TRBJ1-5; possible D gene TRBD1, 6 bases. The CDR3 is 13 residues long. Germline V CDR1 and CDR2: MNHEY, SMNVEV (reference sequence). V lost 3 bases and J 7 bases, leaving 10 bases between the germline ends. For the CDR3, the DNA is TGTGCCAGCAGTTTCTCGGGGGCCCAGCCCCAGCATTTT. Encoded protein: CASSFSGAQPQHF.

DNA for the CDR3: TGTGCCAGCAGCGCACACCTTGACAATGAGCAGTTCTTC. Its translation is CASSAHLDNEQFF. The chain joins TRBV7-6 to TRBJ2-1, with D hard to call. Germline assignment: CDR1 SGHVS and CDR2 FNYEAQ. V was trimmed by 5 bases and J by 5 bases, leaving 10 bases between them. The CDR3 loop spans 13 amino acids.

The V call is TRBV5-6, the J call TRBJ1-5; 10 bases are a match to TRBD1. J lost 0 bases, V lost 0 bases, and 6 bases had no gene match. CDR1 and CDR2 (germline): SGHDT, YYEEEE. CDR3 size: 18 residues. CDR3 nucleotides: TGTGCCAGCAGCTTGGTTGGGACAGGGGTTTATAGCAATCAGCCCCAGCATTTT. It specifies CASSLVGTGVYSNQPQHF.

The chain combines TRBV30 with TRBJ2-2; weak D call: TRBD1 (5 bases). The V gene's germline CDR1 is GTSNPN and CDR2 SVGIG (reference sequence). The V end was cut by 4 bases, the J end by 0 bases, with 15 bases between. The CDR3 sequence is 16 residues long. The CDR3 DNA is TGTGCCTGGAACACTGGGGCGGCCTCGAACACCGGGGAGCTGTTTTTT. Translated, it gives CAWNTGAASNTGELFF.

The CDR3: CASSSGARNSPLHF. For the CDR3, the DNA is TGTGCCAGCAGCTCAGGGGCTAGGAATTCACCCCTCCACTTT. The J gene is TRBJ1-6, the V gene TRBV28, with D perhaps TRBD1 (6 bases). V lost 6 bases, J lost 7 bases, and 13 bases lay in between. This CDR3 spans 14 amino acids. Germline V gene data show CDR1 as MDHEN and CDR2 as SYDVKM.

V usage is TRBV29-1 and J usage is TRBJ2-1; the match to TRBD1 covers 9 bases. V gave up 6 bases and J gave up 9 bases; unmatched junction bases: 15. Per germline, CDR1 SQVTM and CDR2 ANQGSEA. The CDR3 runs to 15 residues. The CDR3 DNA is TGCAGCGTCCTACAAGGGGGACAGGGCATAGGTGAGCAGTTCTTC. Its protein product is CSVLQGGQGIGEQFF.

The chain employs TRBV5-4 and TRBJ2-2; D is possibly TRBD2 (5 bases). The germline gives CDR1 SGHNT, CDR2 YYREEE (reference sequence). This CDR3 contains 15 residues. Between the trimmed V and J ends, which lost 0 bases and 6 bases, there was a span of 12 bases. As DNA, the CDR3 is TGTGCCAGCAGCTTGGGAGGGATTCAGTCCGGGGAGCTGTTTTTT. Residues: CASSLGGIQSGELFF.